The sequence of this T cell receptor (beta chain) was determined in a study of CD4 T cells in relation to SARS-CoV-2 and coronaviruses. Germline V gene sequence: CDR1 SGHDT, CDR2 YYEEEE. J gave up 2 bases and V 0 bases, and 5 bases lay outside the gene matches. This CDR3 contains 16 residues. General study points: Crossreactivity was assessed only for spike protein, not other viral proteins. Memory recall responses, not primary responses primed in culture, are what the assay detects.

Naive and memory CD4+ T cell DNA was deep-sequenced without culture. Clones were read by immunoSEQ multiplex PCR, and TCRdb kept only the in-frame ones, dropping some. Of some 42,000 clones in the sample, around 89% were seen once. Details on this clone: The target antigen is unknown.

V is TRBV5-6 and J is TRBJ1-2, with 9 bases matching TRBD1. Sequencing was performed on memory CD4+ T cells from PBMCs. The TCR was taken from an adult with COVID-19. CDR3 residues: CASSLGGQGKNYGYTF. The CDR3 region has the DNA TGTGCCAGCAGCTTGGGGGGACAGGGAAAGAACTATGGCTACACCTTC.